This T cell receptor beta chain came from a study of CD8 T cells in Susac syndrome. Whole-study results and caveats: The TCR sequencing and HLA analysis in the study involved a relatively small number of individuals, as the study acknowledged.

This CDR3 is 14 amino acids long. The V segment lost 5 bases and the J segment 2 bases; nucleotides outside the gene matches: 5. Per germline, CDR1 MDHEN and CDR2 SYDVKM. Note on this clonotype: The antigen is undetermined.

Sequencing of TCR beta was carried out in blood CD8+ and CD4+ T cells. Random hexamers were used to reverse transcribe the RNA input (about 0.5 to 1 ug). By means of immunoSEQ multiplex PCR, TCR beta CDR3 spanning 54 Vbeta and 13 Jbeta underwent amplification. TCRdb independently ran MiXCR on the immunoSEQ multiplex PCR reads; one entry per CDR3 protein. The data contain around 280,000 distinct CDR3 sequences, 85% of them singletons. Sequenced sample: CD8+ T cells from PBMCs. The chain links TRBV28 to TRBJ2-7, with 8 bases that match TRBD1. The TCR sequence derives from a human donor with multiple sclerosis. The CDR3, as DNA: TGTGCCAGCAGTGGACAGGGCAACCCCTACGAGCAGTACTTC. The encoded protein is CASSGQGNPYEQYF.